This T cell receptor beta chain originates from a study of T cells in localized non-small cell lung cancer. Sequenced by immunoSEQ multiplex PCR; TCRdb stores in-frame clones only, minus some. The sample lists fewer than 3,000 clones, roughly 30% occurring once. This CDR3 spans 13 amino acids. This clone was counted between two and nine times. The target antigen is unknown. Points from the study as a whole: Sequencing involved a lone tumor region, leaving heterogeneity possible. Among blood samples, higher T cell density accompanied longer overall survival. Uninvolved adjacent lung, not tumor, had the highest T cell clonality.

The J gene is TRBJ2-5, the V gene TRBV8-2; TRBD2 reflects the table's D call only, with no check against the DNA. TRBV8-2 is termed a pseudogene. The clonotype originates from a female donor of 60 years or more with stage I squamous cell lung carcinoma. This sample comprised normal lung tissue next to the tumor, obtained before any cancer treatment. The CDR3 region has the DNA TGTGCCAGCAGTCCGGGACTGCGGGAGACCCAGTACTTC. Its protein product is CASSPGLRETQYF.